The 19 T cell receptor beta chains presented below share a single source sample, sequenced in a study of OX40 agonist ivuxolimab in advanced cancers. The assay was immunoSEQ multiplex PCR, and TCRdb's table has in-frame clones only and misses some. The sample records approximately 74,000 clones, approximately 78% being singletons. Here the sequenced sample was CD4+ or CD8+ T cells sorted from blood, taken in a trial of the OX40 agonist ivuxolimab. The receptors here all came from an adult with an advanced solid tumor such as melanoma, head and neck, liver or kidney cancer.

The CDR3 sequence is CASSLFLPDLAGYSYEQYF. The CDR3 DNA reads TGTGCCAGCAGTTTATTTCTCCCAGACTTAGCGGGGTACTCATACGAGCAGTACTTC. The chain uses TRBV28 and TRBJ2-7; 8 positions match TRBD2. Per germline, CDR1 MDHEN and CDR2 SYDVKM. After removal of 1 base from V and 4 bases from J, the junction contained 18 bases not matched to a gene. The length of the CDR3 is 19 residues.

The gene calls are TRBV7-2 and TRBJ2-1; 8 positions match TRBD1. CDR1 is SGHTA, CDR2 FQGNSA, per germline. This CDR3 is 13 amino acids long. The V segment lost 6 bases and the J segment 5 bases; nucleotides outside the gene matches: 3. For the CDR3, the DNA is TGTGCCAGCAGGGACAGGGCCCACAATGAGCAGTTCTTC. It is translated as CASRDRAHNEQFF.

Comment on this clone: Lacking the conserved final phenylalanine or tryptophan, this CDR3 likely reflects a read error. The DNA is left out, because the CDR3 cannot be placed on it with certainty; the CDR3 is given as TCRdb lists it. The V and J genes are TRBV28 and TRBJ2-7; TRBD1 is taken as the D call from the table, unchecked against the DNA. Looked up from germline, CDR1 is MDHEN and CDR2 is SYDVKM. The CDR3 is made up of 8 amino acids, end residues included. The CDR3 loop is CASSFTGS.

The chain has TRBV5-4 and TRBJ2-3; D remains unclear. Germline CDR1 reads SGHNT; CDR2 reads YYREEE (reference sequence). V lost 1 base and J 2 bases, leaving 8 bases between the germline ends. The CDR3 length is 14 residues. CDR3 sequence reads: CASSLSPNTDTQYF. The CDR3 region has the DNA TGTGCCAGCAGCTTGTCTCCTAACACAGATACGCAGTATTTT.

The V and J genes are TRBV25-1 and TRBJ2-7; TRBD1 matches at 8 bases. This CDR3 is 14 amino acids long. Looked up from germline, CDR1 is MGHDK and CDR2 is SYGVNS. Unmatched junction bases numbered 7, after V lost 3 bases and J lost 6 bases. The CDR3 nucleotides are TGTGCCAGCAGTGATTTCAGAACAGGGGGCGAGCAGTACTTC. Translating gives CASSDFRTGGEQYF.

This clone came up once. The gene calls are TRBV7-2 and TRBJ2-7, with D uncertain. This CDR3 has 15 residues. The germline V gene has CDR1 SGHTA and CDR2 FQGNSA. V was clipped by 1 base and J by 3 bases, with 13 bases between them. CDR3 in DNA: TGTGCCAGCAGCTTAGTCGTCCACCCAAACTACGAGCAGTACTTC. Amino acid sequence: CASSLVVHPNYEQYF.

CDR3: CASSLASGVYNEQFF. As DNA, the CDR3 is TGTGCCAGCAGCTTGGCCTCTGGGGTGTACAATGAGCAGTTCTTC. This chain links TRBV5-6 with TRBJ2-1; unclear D gene. Deletions cut 0 bases from V and 4 bases from J, with 11 bases between. The CDR3 length is 15 residues. Germline V lookup: CDR1 SGHDT, CDR2 YYEEEE.

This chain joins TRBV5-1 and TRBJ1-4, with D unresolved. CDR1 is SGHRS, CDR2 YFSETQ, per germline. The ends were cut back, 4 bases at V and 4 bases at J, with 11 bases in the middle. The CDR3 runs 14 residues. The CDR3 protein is CASSQDANNEKLFF. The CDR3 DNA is TGCGCCAGCAGCCAGGACGCCAATAATGAAAAACTGTTTTTT.

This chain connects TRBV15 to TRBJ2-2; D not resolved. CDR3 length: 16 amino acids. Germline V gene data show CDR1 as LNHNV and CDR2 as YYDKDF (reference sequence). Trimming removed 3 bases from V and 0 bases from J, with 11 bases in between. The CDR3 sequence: CATSSRVGTNTGELFF. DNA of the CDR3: TGTGCCACCAGCAGTAGGGTAGGAACGAACACCGGGGAGCTGTTTTTT.

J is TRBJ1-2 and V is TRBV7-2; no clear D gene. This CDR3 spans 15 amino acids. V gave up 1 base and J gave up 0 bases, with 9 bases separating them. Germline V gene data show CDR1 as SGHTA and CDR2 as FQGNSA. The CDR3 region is CASSLVEGSNYGYTF. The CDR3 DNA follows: TGTGCCAGCAGCTTAGTCGAAGGATCTAACTATGGCTACACCTTC.

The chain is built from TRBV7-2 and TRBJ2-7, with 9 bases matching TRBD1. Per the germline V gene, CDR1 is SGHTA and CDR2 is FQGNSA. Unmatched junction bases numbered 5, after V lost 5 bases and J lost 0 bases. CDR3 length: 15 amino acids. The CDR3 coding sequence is TGTGCCAGCAGCGGGGGACAGGGTCTCTCCTACGAGCAGTACTTC. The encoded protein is CASSGGQGLSYEQYF.

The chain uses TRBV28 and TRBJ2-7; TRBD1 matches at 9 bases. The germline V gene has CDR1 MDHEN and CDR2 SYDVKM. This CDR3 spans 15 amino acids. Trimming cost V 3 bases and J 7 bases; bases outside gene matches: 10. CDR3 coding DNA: TGTGCCAGCAGTTTGTCAGGACAGGGGAGTCAAGAGCAGTACTTC. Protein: CASSLSGQGSQEQYF.

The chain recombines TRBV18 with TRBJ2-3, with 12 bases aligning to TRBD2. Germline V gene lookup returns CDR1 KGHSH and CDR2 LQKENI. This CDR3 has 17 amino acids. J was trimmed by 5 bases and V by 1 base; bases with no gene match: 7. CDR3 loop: CASSPRLAGDRGDTQYF. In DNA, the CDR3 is TGTGCCAGCTCACCACGACTAGCGGGAGACAGGGGAGATACGCAGTATTTT.

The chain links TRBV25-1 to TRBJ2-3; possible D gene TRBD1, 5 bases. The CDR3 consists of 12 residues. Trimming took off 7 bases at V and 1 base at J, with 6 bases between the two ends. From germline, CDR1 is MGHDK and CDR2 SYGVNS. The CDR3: CASTQGTDTQYF. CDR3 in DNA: TGTGCCAGCACACAGGGCACAGATACGCAGTATTTT.

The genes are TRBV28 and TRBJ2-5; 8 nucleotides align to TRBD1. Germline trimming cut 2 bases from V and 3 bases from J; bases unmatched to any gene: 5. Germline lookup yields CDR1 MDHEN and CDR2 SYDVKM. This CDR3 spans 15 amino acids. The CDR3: CASSLGRGRKETQYF. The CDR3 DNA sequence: TGTGCCAGCAGTTTAGGCAGGGGGCGAAAAGAGACCCAGTACTTC.

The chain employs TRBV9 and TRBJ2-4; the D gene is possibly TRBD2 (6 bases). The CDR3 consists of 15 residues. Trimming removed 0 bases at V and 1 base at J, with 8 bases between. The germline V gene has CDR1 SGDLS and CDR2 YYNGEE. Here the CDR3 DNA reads TGTGCCAGCAGCGTAGCTGCGGGGGCCAAAAACATTCAGTACTTC. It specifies CASSVAAGAKNIQYF. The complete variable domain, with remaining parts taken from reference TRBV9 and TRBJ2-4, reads DSGVTQTPKHLITATGQRVTLRCSPRSGDLSVYWYQQSLDQGLQFLIQYYNGEERAKGNILERFSAQQFPDLHSELNLSSLELGDSALYFCASSVAAGAKNIQYFGAGTRLSVL.

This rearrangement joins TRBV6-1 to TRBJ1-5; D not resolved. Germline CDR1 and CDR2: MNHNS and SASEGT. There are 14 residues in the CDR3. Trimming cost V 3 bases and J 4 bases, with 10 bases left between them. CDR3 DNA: TGTGCCAGCAGTGAGGTGGGTCTTAATCAGCCCCAGCATTTT. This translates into CASSEVGLNQPQHF.

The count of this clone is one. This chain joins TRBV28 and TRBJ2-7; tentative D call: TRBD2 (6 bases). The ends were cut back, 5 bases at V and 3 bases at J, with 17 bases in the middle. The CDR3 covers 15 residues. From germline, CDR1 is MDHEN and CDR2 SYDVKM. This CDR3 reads CASSPTSGGNYEQYF. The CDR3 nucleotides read TGTGCCAGCAGTCCGACGTCGGGCGGGAACTACGAGCAGTACTTC.

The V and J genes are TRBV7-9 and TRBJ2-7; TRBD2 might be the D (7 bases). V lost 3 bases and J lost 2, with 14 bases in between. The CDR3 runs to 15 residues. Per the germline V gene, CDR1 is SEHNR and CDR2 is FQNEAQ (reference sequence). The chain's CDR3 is CASSLGGHGTYEQYF. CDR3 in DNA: TGTGCCAGCAGCTTGGGGGGGCATGGAACCTACGAGCAGTACTTC.